Listed here are 10 T cell receptor beta chains from one sample, sequenced in a study of blood T cell repertoires in COVID-19. This table comes from immunoSEQ multiplex PCR, and its TCRdb copy is limited to in-frame clones, with some not included. This sample has 110,000 to 150,000 clones, with under 90% found just once. What was sequenced was PBMCs or T cells enriched from blood (not recorded which). These receptors all come from a woman between 18 and 29 years old who had been exposed to COVID-19.

The genes are TRBV27 and TRBJ1-5; D is perhaps TRBD1 (6 bases). With 1 base removed from V and 1 base from J, the gap between germline ends came to 11 bases. The CDR3 has 16 amino acids. CDR1 is MNHEY, CDR2 SMNVEV, per germline (reference sequence). The CDR3: CASSLYRVLSNQPQHF. In nucleotides, the CDR3 is TGTGCCAGCAGTTTATACAGGGTGTTGAGCAATCAGCCCCAGCATTTT.

V gene TRBV29-1 combines with J gene TRBJ1-1, with D possibly matching TRBD1 (6 bases). V was shortened by 6 bases and J by 3 bases, with 11 bases between the two germline ends. The CDR3 extends over 12 amino acids. Germline CDR1 and CDR2: SQVTM and ANQGSEA. CDR3: CSVDRRDTEAFF. In nucleotides, the CDR3 is TGCAGCGTAGACAGGCGGGACACTGAAGCTTTCTTT.

This chain uses TRBV2 with TRBJ2-7; D perhaps matches TRBD1 (6 bases). Germline loops: CDR1 SNHLY, CDR2 FYNNEI. With 0 bases removed from V and 4 bases from J, the gap between germline ends came to 22 bases. The CDR3 extends over 18 amino acids. The CDR3 DNA sequence: TGTGCCAGCAGTGAAGCGGGACCCTACGGGACAATATTATACGAGCAGTACTTC. This sequence encodes CASSEAGPYGTILYEQYF.

The V call is TRBV5-6, the J call TRBJ2-7; D unresolved. Trimming pared 2 bases from V and 0 bases from J, leaving 6 bases between. Germline V lookup: CDR1 SGHDT, CDR2 YYEEEE. The CDR3 length is 13 residues. The CDR3 loop reads CASSFSNSYEQYF. Written as DNA, the CDR3 is TGTGCCAGCAGCTTTTCTAACTCCTACGAGCAGTACTTC.

This chain uses TRBV18 with TRBJ2-3; 9 bases map to TRBD1. This CDR3 has 15 residues. V lost 4 bases and J lost 3; bases outside the gene matches: 5. Germline V CDR1 and CDR2: KGHSH, LQKENI. Here the CDR3 reads CASSLMGQGTDTQYF. The CDR3 DNA follows: TGTGCCAGCTCACTCATGGGACAGGGTACAGATACGCAGTATTTT. The full variable domain, in which reference TRBV18 and TRBJ2-3 provide the parts outside the CDR3, is NAGVMQNPRHLVRRRGQEARLRCSPMKGHSHVYWYRQLPEEGLKFMVYLQKENIIDESGMPKERFSAEFPKEGPSILRIQQVVRGDSAAYFCASSLMGQGTDTQYFGPGTRLTVL.

The rearrangement links TRBV11-2 to TRBJ1-3, with TRBD1 as a possible D gene (6 bases). This CDR3 contains 17 residues. Germline V CDR1 and CDR2: SGHAT, FQNNGV. V lost 3 bases and J lost 0, with 15 bases in between. The chain's CDR3 is CASSLGARVFSGNTIYF. The CDR3 region has the DNA TGTGCCAGCAGCTTGGGGGCCCGGGTATTCTCTGGAAACACCATATATTTT.

This rearrangement joins TRBV4-1 to TRBJ2-1; a possible D gene is TRBD1 (5 bases). This CDR3 has 17 residues. V lost 6 bases to trimming and J lost 4 bases, with 22 bases between them. Per the germline V gene, CDR1 is MGHRA and CDR2 is YSYEKL. The CDR3 region is CASRTRGMGSNYNEQFF. The CDR3, as DNA: TGCGCCAGCAGGACAAGGGGAATGGGCTCTAATTACAATGAGCAGTTCTTC.

The V and J genes are TRBV28 and TRBJ2-5, with a tentative D call TRBD1 (6 bases). The V gene lost 7 bases and the J gene lost 1 base, with 10 bases spanning the gap. Germline assignment: CDR1 MDHEN and CDR2 SYDVKM. The CDR3 is 13 amino acids. CDR3 sequence (DNA): TGTGCCAGCACCTCGGACAGCCAAGAGACCCAGTACTTC. Translated: CASTSDSQETQYF.

The chain couples TRBV15 to TRBJ1-3; D may be TRBD1 (6 bases). Per the germline V gene, CDR1 is LNHNV and CDR2 is YYDKDF (reference sequence). The CDR3 totals 15 residues. Trimming took 1 base from V and 4 from J, leaving 11 bases between them. The CDR3 sequence is CATSRGAGTGNTIYF. The CDR3 DNA is TGTGCCACCAGCAGAGGGGCCGGGACAGGAAACACCATATATTTT.

The chain carries TRBV29-1 and TRBJ1-2; D gene unclear. Germline CDR1 reads SQVTM; CDR2 reads ANQGSEA. V was shortened by 4 bases and J by 5 bases, with 14 bases between the two germline ends. The CDR3 spans 13 residues. CDR3 nucleotide sequence: TGCAGCGTTGGGCCCCAGATATCTTATGGCTACACCTTC. It translates to CSVGPQISYGYTF.